This T cell receptor beta chain was found in a study of T-cell reconstitution after alpha-beta-depleted transplantation in children (dated by TCRdb to the mid-2010s). At the level of the whole study: The study quantitatively tracked T-cell immune reconstitution after TCRalphabeta/CD19-depleted allogeneic hematopoietic cell transplantation in children using TCR repertoire profiling.

This clonotype has at least ten counts. Its antigen has not been determined. No quality values exist for individual bases; no much larger clone is one base distant. Overall study results and their limits: Hyperexpanded clone frequencies declined over subsequent months; after one year, T-cell counts and TCRbeta diversity were mostly attributed to newly produced T cells. Apparently early alphabetaT-cell count recovery about two months after transplant reportedly relied on only several hundred rapidly expanded clones derived from non-depleted graft cells. In some patients, the high TCRbeta diversity seen at day 60 was put down to recipient T cells and intrathymic progenitors that had survived conditioning.

Library preparation was by PCR. The run used an Illumina HiSeq 2500. TCR library preparation used molecular barcoding, with unique molecular identifiers applied to normalize quantification of the TCRbeta repertoire. The public sequencing data were trimmed at Q25 with fastp and processed into clonotypes with MiXCR by TCRdb, which kept only in-frame beta chains. Each CDR3 protein appears once, grouped with its most common genes and DNA. In this sample the table shows 490,000 or so distinct CDR3 sequences, 10% to 13% of which occur a single time. The top ten clones comprise around 2% of the sample. The CDR3 starts with the cysteine, ends with the phenylalanine, and has 16 residues. The entry retains the CDR3 DNA only, 48 bases that are in frame from base 1. V is pruned by 0 bases and J by 1 base, leaving 4 bases of the junction without a gene match. Based on the germline V gene (reference sequence), the CDR1 and CDR2 sequences are LNHDA and SQIVND.

Per the publication, the treatment or condition label means: allogeneic hematopoietic cell transplantation with graft depleted of TCRalphabeta T cells and CD19 B cells. Transplant recipients were children who received TCRalphabeta/CD19-depleted allogeneic hematopoietic cell grafts. This clonotype was sampled from a child under 10 years old with inherited bone marrow failure, due to receive a stem cell transplant. The chain couples TRBV19 to TRBJ2-7, with 9 middle bases fitting TRBD2. This specimen was PBMCs, taken before TCRalphabeta/CD19-depleted stem cell transplant. The DNA sequence is given as TGTGCCAGTAGTATAGACCCGGGACTAGCATCCTACGAGCAGTACTTC. The translation is CASSIDPGLASYEQYF.